This T cell receptor beta chain is drawn from a study of T cell repertoires in cytomegalovirus infection. TCRdb itself ran the reads through MiXCR, one entry per CDR3 protein. Counted here are over 250,000 distinct CDR3 sequences, 25% occurring once; the ten biggest clones make up roughly 14%. Germline V gene sequence: CDR1 LGHNA, CDR2 YSLEER. J gave up 7 bases and V 2 bases, and 7 bases lay outside the gene matches. The CDR3 spans 15 residues. Ten or more counts support this clonotype. V usage is TRBV4-3 and J usage is TRBJ2-4; the match to TRBD2 covers 8 bases. This TCR came from a human donor in good health (CMV status not recorded). Some clones in this sample may be carry-over from other donors' samples. The sample was PBMCs. Here the CDR3 reads CASSQQRERSNIQYF. For the CDR3, the DNA is TGCGCCAGCAGCCAACAGCGGGAGAGGAGTAACATTCAGTACTTC.